This TCR beta chain is from a study of cytomegalovirus exposure and HLA in healthy donors. After removal of 2 bases from V and 2 bases from J, the junction contained 8 bases not matched to a gene. This CDR3 has 16 amino acids. From germline, CDR1 is MGHRA and CDR2 YSYEKL. PCR used 60 Vbeta primers and 13 Jbeta primers. This table comes from immunoSEQ multiplex PCR, and its TCRdb copy is limited to in-frame clones, with some not included. The sample lists 95,000 to 100,000 clones, around 74% occurring once. The clonotype was recovered from a male donor in good health and CMV-seronegative. The chain recombines TRBV4-1 with TRBJ2-7; 8 bases align to TRBD1. The sequenced sample consisted of PBMCs. The CDR3 spells CASSQPGQGQTYEQYF. The CDR3 nucleotides are TGCGCCAGCAGCCAACCAGGACAGGGACAAACCTACGAGCAGTACTTC.